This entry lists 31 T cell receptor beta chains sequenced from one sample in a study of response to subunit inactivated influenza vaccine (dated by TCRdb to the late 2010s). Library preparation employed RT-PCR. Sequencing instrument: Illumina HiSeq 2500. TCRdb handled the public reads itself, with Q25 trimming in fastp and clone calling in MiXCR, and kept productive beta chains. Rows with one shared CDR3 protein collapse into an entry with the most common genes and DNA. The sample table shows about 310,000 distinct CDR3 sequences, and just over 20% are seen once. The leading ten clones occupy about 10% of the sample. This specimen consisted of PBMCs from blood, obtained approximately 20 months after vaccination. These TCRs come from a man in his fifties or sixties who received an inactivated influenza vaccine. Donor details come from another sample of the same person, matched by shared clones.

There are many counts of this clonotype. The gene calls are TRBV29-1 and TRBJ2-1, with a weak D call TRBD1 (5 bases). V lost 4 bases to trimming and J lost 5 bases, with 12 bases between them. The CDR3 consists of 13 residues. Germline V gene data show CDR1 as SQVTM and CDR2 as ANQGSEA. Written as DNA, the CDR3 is TGCAGCGTTGTTCCCGCCAGGGACAATGAGCAGTTCTTC. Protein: CSVVPARDNEQFF.

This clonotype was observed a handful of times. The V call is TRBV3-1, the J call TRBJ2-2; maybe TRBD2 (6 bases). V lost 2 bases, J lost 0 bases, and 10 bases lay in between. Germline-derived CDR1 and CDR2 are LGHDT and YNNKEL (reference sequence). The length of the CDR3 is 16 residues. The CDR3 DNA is TGTGCCAGCAGCCAATACGGGGGAGCGAACACCGGGGAGCTGTTTTTT. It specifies CASSQYGGANTGELFF.

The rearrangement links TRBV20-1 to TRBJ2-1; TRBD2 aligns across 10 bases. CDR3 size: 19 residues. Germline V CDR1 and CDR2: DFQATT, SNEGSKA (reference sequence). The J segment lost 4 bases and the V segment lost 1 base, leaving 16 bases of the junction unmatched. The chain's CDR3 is CSARALSGGVLQGYNEQFF. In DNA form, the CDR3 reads TGCAGTGCTAGAGCCCTCAGCGGGGGGGTACTTCAGGGTTACAATGAGCAGTTCTTC.

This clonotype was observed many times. The CDR3 DNA sequence: TGTGCCAGCAGCTTGGGGTCCTCAAGGTTGTCATCACCCCTCCACTTT. Protein sequence: CASSLGSSRLSSPLHF. The chain is built from TRBV5-5 and TRBJ1-6; D unclear. CDR1 and CDR2 from the germline V gene are SGHKS and YYEKEE (reference sequence). This CDR3 has 16 residues. V was pared by 0 bases and J by 10 bases, with 17 bases between.

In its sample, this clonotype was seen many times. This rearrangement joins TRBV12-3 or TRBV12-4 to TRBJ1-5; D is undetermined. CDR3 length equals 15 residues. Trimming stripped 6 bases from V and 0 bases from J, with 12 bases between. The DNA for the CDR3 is TGTGCCAGCAGCCTCGGGGTTGATAGCAATCAGCCCCAGCATTTT. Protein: CASSLGVDSNQPQHF.

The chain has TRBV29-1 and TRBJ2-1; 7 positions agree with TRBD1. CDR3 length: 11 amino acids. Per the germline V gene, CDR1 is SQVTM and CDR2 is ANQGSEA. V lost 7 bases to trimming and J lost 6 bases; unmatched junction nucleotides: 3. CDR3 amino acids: CSGDSTNEQFF. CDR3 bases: TGCAGCGGGGACAGCACCAATGAGCAGTTCTTC.

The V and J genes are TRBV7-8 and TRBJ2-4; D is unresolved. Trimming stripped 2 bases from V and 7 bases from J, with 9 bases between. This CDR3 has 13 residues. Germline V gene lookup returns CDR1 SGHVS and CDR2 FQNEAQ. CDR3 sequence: CASSLKSWNIQYF. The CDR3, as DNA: TGTGCCAGCAGCTTAAAGTCATGGAACATTCAGTACTTC.

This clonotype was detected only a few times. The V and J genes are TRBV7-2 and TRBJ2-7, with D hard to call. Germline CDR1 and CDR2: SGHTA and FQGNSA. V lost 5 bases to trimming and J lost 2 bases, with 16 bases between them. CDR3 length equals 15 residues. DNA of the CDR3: TGTGCCAGCAGCGCAGTAACCCGGGCTACCTACGAGCAGTACTTC. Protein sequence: CASSAVTRATYEQYF.

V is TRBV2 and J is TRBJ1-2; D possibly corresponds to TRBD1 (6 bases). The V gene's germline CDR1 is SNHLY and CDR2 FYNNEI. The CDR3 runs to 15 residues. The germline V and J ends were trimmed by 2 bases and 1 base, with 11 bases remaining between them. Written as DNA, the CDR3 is TGTGCCAGCAGTGAATCTACAGGGCTTAACTATGGCTACACCTTC. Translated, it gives CASSESTGLNYGYTF.

The DNA of the CDR3 is TGTGCCAGCTCACGGAAGGAGAGCTCCTATAATTCACCCCTCCACTTT. Protein: CASSRKESSYNSPLHF. V is TRBV18 and J is TRBJ1-6; D unclear. The CDR3 covers 16 residues. From germline, CDR1 is KGHSH and CDR2 LQKENI. V was clipped by 4 bases and J by 0 bases, with 10 bases between them.

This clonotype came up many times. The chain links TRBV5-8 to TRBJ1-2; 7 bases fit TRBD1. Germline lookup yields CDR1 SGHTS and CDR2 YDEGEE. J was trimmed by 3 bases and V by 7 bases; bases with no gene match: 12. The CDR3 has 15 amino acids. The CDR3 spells CASAASRGYDYGYTF. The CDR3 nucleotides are TGTGCCAGCGCCGCCAGCAGGGGGTACGACTATGGCTACACCTTC.

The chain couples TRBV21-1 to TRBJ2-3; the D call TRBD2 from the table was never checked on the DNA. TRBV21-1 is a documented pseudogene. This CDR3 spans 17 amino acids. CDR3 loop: CASSKDQTRRGTDTQYF. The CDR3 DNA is TGTGCCAGCAGCAAAGACCAGACTAGACGGGGCACAGATACGCAGTATTTT.

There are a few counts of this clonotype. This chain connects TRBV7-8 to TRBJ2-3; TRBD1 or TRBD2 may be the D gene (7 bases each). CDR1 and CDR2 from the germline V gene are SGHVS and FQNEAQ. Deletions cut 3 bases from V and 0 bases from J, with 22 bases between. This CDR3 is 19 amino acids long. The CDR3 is CASSFYRDSKGLSTDTQYF. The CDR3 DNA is TGTGCCAGCAGCTTCTACCGGGACAGCAAGGGACTAAGCACAGATACGCAGTATTTT.

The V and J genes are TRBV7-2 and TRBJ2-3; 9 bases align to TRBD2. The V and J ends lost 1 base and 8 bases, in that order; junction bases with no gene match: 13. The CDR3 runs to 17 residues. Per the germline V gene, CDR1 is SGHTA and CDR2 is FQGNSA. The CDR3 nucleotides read TGTGCCAGCAGCTTAGGCCCTCGGGTGGCGGGGGGGAGTACGCAGTATTTT. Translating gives CASSLGPRVAGGSTQYF.

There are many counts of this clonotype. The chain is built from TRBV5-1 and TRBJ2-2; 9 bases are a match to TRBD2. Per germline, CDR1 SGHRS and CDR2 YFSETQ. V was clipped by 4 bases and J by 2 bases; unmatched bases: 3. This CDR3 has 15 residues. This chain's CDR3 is CASSAGTSNTGELFF. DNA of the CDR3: TGCGCCAGCAGCGCCGGGACTAGCAACACCGGGGAGCTGTTTTTT.

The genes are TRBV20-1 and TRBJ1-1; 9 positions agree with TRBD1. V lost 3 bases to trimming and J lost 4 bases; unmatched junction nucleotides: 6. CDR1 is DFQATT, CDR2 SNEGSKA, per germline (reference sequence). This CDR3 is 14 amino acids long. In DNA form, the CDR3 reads TGCAGTGCTAGCATTACAGGGGGCCTCACTGAAGCTTTCTTT. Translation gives CSASITGGLTEAFF.

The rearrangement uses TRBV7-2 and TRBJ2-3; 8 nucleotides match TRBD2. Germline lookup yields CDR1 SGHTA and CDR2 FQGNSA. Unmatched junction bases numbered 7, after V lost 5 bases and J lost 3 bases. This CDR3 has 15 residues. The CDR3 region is CASSAGLVLTDTQYF. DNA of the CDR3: TGTGCCAGCAGCGCGGGACTAGTCCTAACAGATACGCAGTATTTT.

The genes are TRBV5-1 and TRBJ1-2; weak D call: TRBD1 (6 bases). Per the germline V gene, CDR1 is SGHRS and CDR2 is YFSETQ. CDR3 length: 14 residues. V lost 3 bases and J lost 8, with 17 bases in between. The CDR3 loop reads CASSSYRESTGYTF. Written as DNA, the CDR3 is TGCGCCAGCAGCTCGTACAGGGAATCAACCGGCTACACCTTC.

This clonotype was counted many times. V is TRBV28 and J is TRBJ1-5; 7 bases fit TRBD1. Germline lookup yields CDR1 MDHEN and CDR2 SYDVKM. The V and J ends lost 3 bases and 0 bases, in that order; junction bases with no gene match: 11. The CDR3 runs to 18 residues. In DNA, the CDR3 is TGTGCCAGCAGTTTCCCAGGAAGGGACAGCTATAGCAATCAGCCCCAGCATTTT. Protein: CASSFPGRDSYSNQPQHF. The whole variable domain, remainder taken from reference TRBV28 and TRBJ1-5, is DVKVTQSSRYLVKRTGEKVFLECVQDMDHENMFWYRQDPGLGLRLIYFSYDVKMKEKGDIPEGYSVSREKKERFSLILESASTNQTSMYLCASSFPGRDSYSNQPQHFGDGTRLSIL.

This CDR3 reads CASSEDFGGPKELFF. In DNA, the CDR3 is TGTGCCAGCAGTGAAGATTTCGGGGGACCTAAGGAACTGTTTTTT. The V call is TRBV2, the J call TRBJ1-4, with D possibly being TRBD1 (5 bases). V gave up 1 base and J gave up 12 bases, with 18 bases separating them. Germline V gene data show CDR1 as SNHLY and CDR2 as FYNNEI. CDR3 length: 15 residues.

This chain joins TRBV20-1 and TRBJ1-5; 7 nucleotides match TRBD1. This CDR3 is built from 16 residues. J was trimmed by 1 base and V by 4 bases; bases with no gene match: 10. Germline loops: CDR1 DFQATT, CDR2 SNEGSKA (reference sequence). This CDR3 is CSATLHQGESNQPQHF. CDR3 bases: TGCAGTGCTACCCTTCATCAGGGGGAGAGCAATCAGCCCCAGCATTTT.

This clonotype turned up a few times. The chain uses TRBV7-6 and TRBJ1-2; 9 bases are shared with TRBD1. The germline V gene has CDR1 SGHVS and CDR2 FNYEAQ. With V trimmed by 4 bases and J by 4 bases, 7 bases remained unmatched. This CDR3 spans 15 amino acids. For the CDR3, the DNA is TGTGCCAGCAGCTCGCAAACAGGGGGCTTCTATGGCTACACCTTC. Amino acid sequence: CASSSQTGGFYGYTF.

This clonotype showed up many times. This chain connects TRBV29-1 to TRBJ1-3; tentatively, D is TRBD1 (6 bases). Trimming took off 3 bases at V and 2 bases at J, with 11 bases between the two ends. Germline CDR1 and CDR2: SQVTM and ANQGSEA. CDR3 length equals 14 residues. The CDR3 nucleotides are TGCAGCGTTGAGTACGGGACAACTGGAAACACCATATATTTT. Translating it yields CSVEYGTTGNTIYF.

The CDR3 protein is CAITKTSSDTQYF. The CDR3 bases are TGTGCCATCACCAAGACTAGTTCGGATACGCAGTATTTT. The chain carries TRBV10-3 and TRBJ2-3, with TRBD2 as a possible D gene (6 bases). Trimming took 7 bases from V and 6 from J, leaving 14 bases between them. Germline V CDR1 and CDR2: ENHRY, SYGVKD. The CDR3 sequence is 13 residues long.

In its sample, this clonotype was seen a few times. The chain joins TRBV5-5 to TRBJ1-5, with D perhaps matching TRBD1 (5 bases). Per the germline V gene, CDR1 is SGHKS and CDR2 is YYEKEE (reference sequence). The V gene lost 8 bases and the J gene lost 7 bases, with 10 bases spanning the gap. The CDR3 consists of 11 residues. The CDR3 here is CARGVGQPQHF. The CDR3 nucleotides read TGTGCCAGAGGGGTCGGGCAGCCCCAGCATTTT.

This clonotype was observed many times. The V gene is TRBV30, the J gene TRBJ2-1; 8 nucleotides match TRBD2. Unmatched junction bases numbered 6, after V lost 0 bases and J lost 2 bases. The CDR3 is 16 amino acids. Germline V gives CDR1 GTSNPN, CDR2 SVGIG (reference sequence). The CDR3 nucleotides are TGTGCCTGGAGTGTCCCGGGACTAGTAACCTACAATGAGCAGTTCTTC. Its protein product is CAWSVPGLVTYNEQFF.

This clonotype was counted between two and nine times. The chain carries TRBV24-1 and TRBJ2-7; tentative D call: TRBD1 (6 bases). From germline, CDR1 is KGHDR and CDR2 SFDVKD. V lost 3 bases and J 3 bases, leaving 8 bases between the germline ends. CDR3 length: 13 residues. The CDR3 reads CATSDGGGYEQYF. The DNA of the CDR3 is TGTGCCACCAGTGATGGGGGCGGCTACGAGCAGTACTTC.

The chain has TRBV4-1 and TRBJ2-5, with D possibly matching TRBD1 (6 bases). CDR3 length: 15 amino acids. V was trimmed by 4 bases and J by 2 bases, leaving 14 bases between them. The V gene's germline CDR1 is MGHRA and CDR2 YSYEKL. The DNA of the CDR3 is TGCGCCAGCAGCCTGCAACAGGGAAGTCAAGAGACCCAGTACTTC. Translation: CASSLQQGSQETQYF.

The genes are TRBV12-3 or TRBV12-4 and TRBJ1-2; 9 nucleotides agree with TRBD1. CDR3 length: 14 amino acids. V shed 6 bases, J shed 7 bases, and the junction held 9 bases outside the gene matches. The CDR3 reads CASSQLTGGTGYTF. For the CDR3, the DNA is TGTGCCAGCAGCCAATTGACAGGGGGGACTGGCTACACCTTC.

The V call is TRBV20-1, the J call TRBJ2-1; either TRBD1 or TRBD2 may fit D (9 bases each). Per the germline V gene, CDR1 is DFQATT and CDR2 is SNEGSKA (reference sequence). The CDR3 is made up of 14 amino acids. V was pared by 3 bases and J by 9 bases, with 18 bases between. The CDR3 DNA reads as TGCAGTGCTAGCCGGCTAGCGGGACAGGGTGAGCAGTTCTTC. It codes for CSASRLAGQGEQFF.

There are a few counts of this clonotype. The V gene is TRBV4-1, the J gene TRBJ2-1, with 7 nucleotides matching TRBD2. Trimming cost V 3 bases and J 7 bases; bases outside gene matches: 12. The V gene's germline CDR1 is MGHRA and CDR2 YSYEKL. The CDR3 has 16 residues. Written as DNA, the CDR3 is TGCGCCAGCAGCCAGATAGATTGGACTAGTAAAAATGAGCAGTTCTTC. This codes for CASSQIDWTSKNEQFF.